These 21 T cell receptor beta chains were sequenced from one sample in a study of T cells expressing NK-cell markers. Reanalyzing the 5' RACE reads, TCRdb keeps one entry per CDR3 protein, without DNA. The sample shows over 14,000 distinct CDR3 sequences, and 59% sits with its ten largest clones. Sequencing was carried out using blood T cells: a sorted CD56 or NKG2C T cell subset, CD4+ or CD8+ T cells, or bulk PBMC T cells (not recorded which). The receptors come from a man aged 18 to 69 in good health.

This chain links TRBV9 with TRBJ2-7; absent DNA, TCRdb's TRBD2 call cannot be checked. The CDR3 loop spans 13 amino acids. CDR1 SGDLS and CDR2 YYNGEE come from the germline V gene. The CDR3 loop reads CASSEAGAGEQYF.

The rearrangement uses TRBV4-2 and TRBJ1-2; TCRdb names TRBD1, which stays unverified in the absence of DNA. Germline CDR1 and CDR2: LGHNA and YNFKEQ. CDR3 length equals 16 residues. The CDR3: CASSQDLVGGLNGYTF.

The chain couples TRBV28 to TRBJ1-5; TCRdb indicates TRBD1, and absent DNA this call remains unverified. Germline CDR1 is MDHEN and CDR2 is SYDVKM. The CDR3 contains 14 residues. CDR3 sequence reads: CASSTGGSNQPQHF.

The chain employs TRBV6-1 and TRBJ1-5. The CDR3 covers 15 residues. Germline V gives CDR1 MNHNS, CDR2 SASEGT. This chain's CDR3 is CASSAPTRAARPQHF.

This chain links TRBV27 with TRBJ2-7; the TRBD2 assignment by TCRdb is unverifiable without DNA. Germline CDR1 is MNHEY and CDR2 is SMNVEV (reference sequence). The CDR3 covers 14 residues. The CDR3 here is CATSRTSGSYEQYF.

V is TRBV7-8 and J is TRBJ1-5; TCRdb gives TRBD1 as the D gene, but with no DNA this cannot be confirmed. The CDR3 has 14 amino acids. Germline values: CDR1 SGHVS, CDR2 FQNEAQ. The CDR3 loop is CASSLGQGNQPQHF.

The genes are TRBV7-6 and TRBJ2-3; TCRdb outputs TRBD1, but without DNA this stays unchecked. The length of the CDR3 is 13 residues. The V gene's germline CDR1 is SGHVS and CDR2 FNYEAQ. The CDR3 sequence is CASSLVGADTQYF.

The V and J genes are TRBV4-3 and TRBJ1-1. This CDR3 is built from 14 residues. Germline V CDR1 and CDR2: LGHNA, YSLEER. Here the CDR3 reads CASSPTRAITEAFF.

The chain employs TRBV5-5 and TRBJ2-6. The CDR3 totals 15 residues. Germline CDR1 and CDR2: SGHKS and YYEKEE (reference sequence). CDR3 amino acids: CASSLEGLGANVLTF.

The CDR3 is CASSPYRARGEFF. The V gene is TRBV6-2 or TRBV6-3, the J gene TRBJ2-1; the TRBD2 assignment by TCRdb is unverifiable without DNA. The CDR3 totals 13 residues. Germline values: CDR1 MNHEY, CDR2 SVGEGT.

The chain couples TRBV29-1 to TRBJ2-3; TCRdb returns TRBD1, unconfirmable since there is no DNA. The CDR3 totals 13 residues. Germline CDR1 is SQVTM and CDR2 is ANQGSEA. CDR3 amino acids: CSVTRDGKDTQYF.

This chain uses TRBV5-1 with TRBJ2-7; the D call of TRBD2 rests on TCRdb alone, since no DNA is present to check it. Germline CDR1 reads SGHRS; CDR2 reads YFSETQ. This CDR3 contains 16 residues. The CDR3 reads CASSPASTSGAYEQYF.

The chain links TRBV12-3 or TRBV12-4 to TRBJ2-1. The CDR3 runs to 11 residues. The CDR3 sequence is CAIKTSNEQFF.

This rearrangement joins TRBV6-1 to TRBJ2-7. This CDR3 spans 14 amino acids. Germline V gene sequence: CDR1 MNHNS, CDR2 SASEGT. CDR3 sequence reads: CASTYHRDSYEQYF.

This chain connects TRBV7-2 to TRBJ2-7; checking the TCRdb D call of TRBD1 is not possible without DNA. Per germline, CDR1 SGHTA and CDR2 FQGNSA. The CDR3 loop spans 14 amino acids. This CDR3 reads CASSVGTASYEQYF.

V and J are TRBV5-1 and TRBJ2-7; the D call of TRBD1 rests on TCRdb alone, since no DNA is present to check it. The germline gives CDR1 SGHRS, CDR2 YFSETQ. The CDR3 consists of 13 residues. The CDR3 spells CASSSGGTYEQYF.

The CDR3 sequence is CSVEGEGRNYEQYF. The V and J genes are TRBV29-1 and TRBJ2-7; checking the TCRdb D call of TRBD2 is not possible without DNA. CDR1 is SQVTM and CDR2 is ANQGSEA in the germline V gene. The CDR3 spans 14 residues.

The chain recombines TRBV7-9 with TRBJ2-1. Germline lookup yields CDR1 SEHNR and CDR2 FQNEAQ (reference sequence). CDR3 size: 17 residues. CDR3 region: CASSLVDGTPRTNEQFF.

The V call is TRBV11-2, the J call TRBJ2-7. In germline, CDR1 is SGHAT, CDR2 FQNNGV. The CDR3 has 13 residues. The CDR3 loop is CASSLGGLDEQYF. The full variable domain, completed using reference TRBV11-2 and TRBJ2-7, is EAGVAQSPRYKIIEKRQSVAFWCNPISGHATLYWYQQILGQGPKLLIQFQNNGVVDDSQLPKDRFSAERLKGVDSTLKIQPAKLEDSAVYLCASSLGGLDEQYFGPGTRLTVT.

The chain recombines TRBV28 with TRBJ2-6; the D call of TRBD1 rests on TCRdb alone, since no DNA is present to check it. This CDR3 comprises 16 residues. The germline V gene has CDR1 MDHEN and CDR2 SYDVKM. CDR3 sequence reads: CASTLRGATGANVLTF.

The chain combines TRBV12-3 or TRBV12-4 with TRBJ2-3; the D call of TRBD1 rests on TCRdb alone, since no DNA is present to check it. This CDR3 contains 16 residues. This CDR3 reads CASSLIAGAGTDTQYF.